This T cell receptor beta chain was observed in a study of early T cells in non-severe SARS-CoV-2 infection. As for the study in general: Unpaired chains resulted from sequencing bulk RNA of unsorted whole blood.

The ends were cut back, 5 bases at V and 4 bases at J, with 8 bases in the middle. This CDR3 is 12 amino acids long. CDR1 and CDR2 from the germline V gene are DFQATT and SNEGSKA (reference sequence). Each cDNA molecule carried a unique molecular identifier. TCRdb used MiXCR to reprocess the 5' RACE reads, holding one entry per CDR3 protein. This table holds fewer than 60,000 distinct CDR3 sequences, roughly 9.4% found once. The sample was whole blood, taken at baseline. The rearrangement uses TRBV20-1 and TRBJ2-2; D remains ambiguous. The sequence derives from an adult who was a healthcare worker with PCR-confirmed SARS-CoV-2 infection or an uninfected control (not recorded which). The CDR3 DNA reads TGCAGTGCTGCCCAAGGCACCGGGGAGCTGTTTTTT. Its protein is CSAAQGTGELFF.